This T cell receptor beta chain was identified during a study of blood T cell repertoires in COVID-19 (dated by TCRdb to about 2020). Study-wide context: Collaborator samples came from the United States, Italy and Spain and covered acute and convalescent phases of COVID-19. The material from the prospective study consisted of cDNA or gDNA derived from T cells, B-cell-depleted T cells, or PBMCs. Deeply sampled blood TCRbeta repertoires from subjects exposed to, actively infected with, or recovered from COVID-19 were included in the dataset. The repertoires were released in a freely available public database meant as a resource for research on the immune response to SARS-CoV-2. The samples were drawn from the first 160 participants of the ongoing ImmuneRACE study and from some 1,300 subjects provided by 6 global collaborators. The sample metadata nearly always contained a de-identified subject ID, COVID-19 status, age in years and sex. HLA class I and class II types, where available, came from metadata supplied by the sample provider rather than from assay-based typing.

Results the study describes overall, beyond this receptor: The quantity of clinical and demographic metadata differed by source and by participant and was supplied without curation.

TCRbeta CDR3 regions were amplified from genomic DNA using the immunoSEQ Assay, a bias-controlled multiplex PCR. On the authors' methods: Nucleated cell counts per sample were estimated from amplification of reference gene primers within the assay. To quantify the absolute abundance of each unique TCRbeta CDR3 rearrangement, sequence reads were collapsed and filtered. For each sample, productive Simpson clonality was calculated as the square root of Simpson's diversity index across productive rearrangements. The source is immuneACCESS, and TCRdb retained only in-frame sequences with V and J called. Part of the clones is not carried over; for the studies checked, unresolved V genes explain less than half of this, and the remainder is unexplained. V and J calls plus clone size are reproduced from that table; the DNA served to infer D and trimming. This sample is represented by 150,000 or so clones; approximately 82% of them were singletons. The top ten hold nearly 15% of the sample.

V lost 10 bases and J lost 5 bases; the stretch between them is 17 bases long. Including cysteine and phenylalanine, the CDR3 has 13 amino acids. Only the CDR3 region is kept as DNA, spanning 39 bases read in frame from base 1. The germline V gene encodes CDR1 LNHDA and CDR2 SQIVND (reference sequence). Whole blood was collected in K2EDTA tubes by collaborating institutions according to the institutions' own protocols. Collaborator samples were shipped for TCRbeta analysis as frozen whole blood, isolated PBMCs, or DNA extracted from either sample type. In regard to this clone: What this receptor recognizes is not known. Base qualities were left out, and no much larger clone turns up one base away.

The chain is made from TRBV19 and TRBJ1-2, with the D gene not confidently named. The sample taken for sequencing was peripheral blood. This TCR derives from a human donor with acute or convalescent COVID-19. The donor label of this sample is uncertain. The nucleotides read TGTGCCACCACACTTTTTCGGGGATATGGCTACACCTTC. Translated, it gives CATTLFRGYGYTF.